These 5 T cell receptor beta chains share one sample of origin, sequenced in a study of T cells after posttransplantation cyclophosphamide. Assay: immunoSEQ multiplex PCR; the TCRdb copy retains only in-frame clones and omits some. The sample holds fewer than 60,000 clones; 94% are singletons and the top ten take around 3%. Material: PBMCs. These receptor sequences come from a woman in her thirties in good health and a related stem cell transplant donor.

The V gene is TRBV19, the J gene TRBJ2-7; D unresolved. There are 14 residues in the CDR3. Deletions cut 1 base from V and 0 bases from J, with 7 bases between. Germline V CDR1 and CDR2: LNHDA, SQIVND (reference sequence). The CDR3, as DNA: TGTGCCAGTAGTATAGGAACAGTCTCCTACGAGCAGTACTTC. It yields the protein CASSIGTVSYEQYF.

The chain recombines TRBV5-4 with TRBJ1-2; 8 bases match TRBD1. In germline, CDR1 is SGHNT, CDR2 YYREEE (reference sequence). CDR3 length: 14 residues. V shed 10 bases and J 4 bases; nucleotides not matched to a gene: 12. CDR3 amino acids: CAPGTGGESYGYTF. The CDR3, as DNA: TGTGCCCCAGGAACAGGGGGGGAATCCTATGGCTACACCTTC.

The chain has TRBV12-5 and TRBJ2-5; a weak D match, TRBD2 (5 bases). Germline CDR1 and CDR2: LGHNT and FRNRAP. Trimming pared 5 bases from V and 5 bases from J, leaving 15 bases between. This CDR3 has 14 amino acids. The CDR3 is CASGPGGESETQYF. The CDR3 DNA reads TGTGCTAGTGGTCCCGGAGGAGAGAGCGAGACCCAGTACTTC.

This sequence joins TRBV7-3 and TRBJ1-1; 8 positions match TRBD1. This CDR3 contains 15 residues. The germline V gene has CDR1 SGHTA and CDR2 FQGTGA. After removal of 4 bases from V and 1 base from J, the junction contained 5 bases not matched to a gene. Here the CDR3 reads CASSSDGQGNTEAFF. CDR3 DNA sequence: TGTGCCAGCAGCTCCGACGGACAGGGGAACACTGAAGCTTTCTTT.

The gene calls are TRBV6-1 and TRBJ2-2; D is unresolved. Germline V gives CDR1 MNHNS, CDR2 SASEGT. V was trimmed by 0 bases and J by 0 bases, leaving 5 bases between them. This CDR3 spans 15 amino acids. CDR3: CASSEAAPNTGELFF. In nucleotides, the CDR3 is TGTGCCAGCAGTGAAGCGGCACCGAACACCGGGGAGCTGTTTTTT.